This note documents a single T cell receptor beta chain sequence. The antigen is undetermined. With the 5' RACE reads reprocessed, TCRdb shows one record per CDR3 protein and no DNA. Its table records 350,000 to 500,000 distinct CDR3 sequences. Germline values: CDR1 MDHEN, CDR2 SYDVKM. There are 12 residues in the CDR3. The data stem from a study of T cells expressing NK-cell markers. Study results and caveats: These same clonotypes (in four donors) also led the CD3+CD56-NKG2C+ fraction.

This receptor was taken from a woman between 18 and 69 years old in good health. The rearrangement links TRBV28 to TRBJ2-1; the D gene TCRdb calls, TRBD2, cannot be checked with no DNA. Sequencing was done on a sample of blood T cells: a sorted CD56 or NKG2C T cell subset, CD4+ or CD8+ T cells, or bulk PBMC T cells (not recorded which). The chain's CDR3 is CASSFPGRAQFF.